This T cell receptor (beta chain) was sequenced in a study of blood T cell repertoires in COVID-19. With V trimmed by 6 bases and J by 7 bases, 4 bases remained unmatched. The germline gives CDR1 SQVTM, CDR2 ANQGSEA. The CDR3 has 11 residues. The data were produced by immunoSEQ multiplex PCR, yet TCRdb's version contains in-frame clones alone and is incomplete. The data hold tens of thousands of clones, with 70% to 90% observed a single time. This clone was recorded only once. This chain uses TRBV29-1 with TRBJ1-2; TRBD1 matches at 8 bases. The sequence was obtained from a man aged 65-85 years with acute or convalescent COVID-19. The material sequenced was peripheral blood. In DNA form, the CDR3 reads TGCAGCGTAACAGGGGGGCTTGGCTACACCTTC. As protein: CSVTGGLGYTF.